This T cell receptor beta chain was sequenced for a study of blood T cell repertoires in COVID-19. Whole-study context: From the United States, Italy and Spain came samples of acute and convalescent COVID-19.

This clone was observed a handful of times. Trimming cost V 3 bases and J 8 bases, with 16 bases left between them. Germline CDR1 reads GTSNPN; CDR2 reads SVGIG (reference sequence). The CDR3 has 14 amino acids. Authors' processing steps: Amplification from reference gene primers served as the basis for estimated nucleated cell counts. Assay: immunoSEQ multiplex PCR; the TCRdb copy retains only in-frame clones and omits some. Clone size and V and J calls were adopted from that table, with D and trimming inferred from the DNA. The sample lists 80,000 to 95,000 clones; over 70% were seen once. J is TRBJ1-4 and V is TRBV30; D possibly corresponds to TRBD1 (6 bases). The sample taken for sequencing was peripheral blood. This receptor was taken from a woman in her forties or fifties with acute or convalescent COVID-19. CDR3 coding DNA: TGTGCCTGGAGGGTACAGGGAGTAGGAGAAAAACTGTTTTTT. This translates into CAWRVQGVGEKLFF.